Each of the 4 T cell receptor beta chains below was sequenced from the same sample in a study of regulatory T cells in long-lasting Graves disease. Sample time point: newly diagnosed GD, antithyroid drugs for less than 3 months. PBMC-derived RNA was used for the TCR library. Building of the TCR beta libraries involved iRepertoire HTBI primers and Arm-PCR of CDR3 regions. TCRdb analysed the multiplex PCR reads with MiXCR anew, one entry per CDR3 protein. The data show over 300,000 distinct CDR3 sequences, around 15% seen once. This sample comprised peripheral blood mononuclear cells (PBMCs), obtained at new diagnosis, from a patient treated with antithyroid drugs. Receptors were obtained from a female donor with Graves disease.

There are many counts of this clonotype. The rearrangement uses TRBV28 and TRBJ2-1, with 14 bases lining up with TRBD2. The CDR3 is 16 amino acids. CDR1 and CDR2 (germline): MDHEN, SYDVKM. The trim removed 5 bases at V and 4 bases at J, leaving 4 bases unmatched. For the CDR3, the DNA is TGTGCCAGCAGTCCGGGACTAGCGGGGGTATACAATGAGCAGTTCTTC. Translating it yields CASSPGLAGVYNEQFF.

This clonotype was found a few times. With a much larger clone just one base away, this may be a read error. V is TRBV13 and J is TRBJ2-2; D not resolved. CDR1 is PRHDT and CDR2 is FYEKMQ in the germline V gene (reference sequence). The CDR3 loop spans 15 amino acids. The CDR3 sequence: CASTPRSANTWELFF. CDR3 sequence (DNA): TGTGCCAGCACCCCCAGGAGCGCGAACACCTGGGAGCTGTTTTTT.

This clonotype was observed many times. The J gene is TRBJ1-4, the V gene TRBV29-1; no reliable D call. Per the germline V gene, CDR1 is SQVTM and CDR2 is ANQGSEA. Trimming left V 4 bases short and J 8 bases short, with 17 bases between. The CDR3 is made up of 14 amino acids. The CDR3 region has the DNA TGCAGCGTTGGTCGAGTTAGGGATTACGAAAAACTGTTTTTT. Translated: CSVGRVRDYEKLFF.

This clonotype was recorded at least ten times. The J gene is TRBJ2-7, the V gene TRBV20-1, with D possibly TRBD2 on 6 matching bases. Germline V gene data show CDR1 as DFQATT and CDR2 as SNEGSKA (reference sequence). The CDR3 totals 12 residues. Deletions cut 6 bases from V and 0 bases from J, with 9 bases between. The DNA for the CDR3 is TGCAGTGCAAAGACTAGCTCCTACGAGCAGTACTTC. It encodes CSAKTSSYEQYF.